The clone carrying this TCR beta chain was detected a few times. The antigen remains undetermined. The PCR had 60 Vbeta and 13 Jbeta primers. Here immunoSEQ multiplex PCR was the method, and the copy in TCRdb shows in-frame clones only, minus some. The table has 80,000 to 100,000 clones, 69% seen once. The entry originates in a study of cytomegalovirus exposure and HLA in healthy donors. Points from the study as a whole: A later analysis reported that several of the most significant clusters appeared to be linked to common viral pathogens, among them Epstein-Barr virus. The study had only CMV serostatus as immune exposure information. Accurate prediction of HLA-A and HLA-B alleles (for most subjects) was reportedly achieved from TCR beta sequences. As confirmed in vitro, a few CMV-associated chains were specific for CMV antigens.

This CDR3 has 16 residues. The V and J ends lost 1 base and 4 bases respectively, with 17 bases between them. CDR1 is SGHNT, CDR2 YYREEE, per germline (reference sequence). Material: PBMCs. This chain connects TRBV5-4 to TRBJ2-5; tentative D call: TRBD1 (6 bases). The sequence was obtained from a female donor in good health and CMV-seronegative. The CDR3 spells CASSLFRGPGLETQYF. CDR3 coding DNA: TGTGCCAGCAGCTTGTTCAGGGGTCCTGGACTAGAGACCCAGTACTTC.